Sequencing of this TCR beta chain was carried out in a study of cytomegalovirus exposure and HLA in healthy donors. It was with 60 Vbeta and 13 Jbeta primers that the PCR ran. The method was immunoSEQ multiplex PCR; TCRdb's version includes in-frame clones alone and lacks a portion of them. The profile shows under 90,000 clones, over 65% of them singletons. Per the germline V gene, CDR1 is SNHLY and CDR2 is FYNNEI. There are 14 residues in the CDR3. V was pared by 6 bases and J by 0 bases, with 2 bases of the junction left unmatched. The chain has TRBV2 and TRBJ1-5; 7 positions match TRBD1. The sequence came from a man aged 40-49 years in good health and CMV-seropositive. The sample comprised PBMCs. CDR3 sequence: CASSDRVSNQPQHF. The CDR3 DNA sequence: TGTGCCAGCAGCGACAGGGTTAGCAATCAGCCCCAGCATTTT.